This entry is about one T cell receptor (beta chain). The entry originates in a study of blood T cell repertoires in COVID-19. Looking at the study overall: From the United States, Italy and Spain came samples of acute and convalescent COVID-19. PBMCs, B-cell-depleted T cells, or T cells were the source of the cDNA or gDNA that made up the material.

In the authors' workflow: Reference gene primer amplification gave estimated nucleated cell counts. Produced via immunoSEQ multiplex PCR; TCRdb's table is partial and in-frame only. The V and J calls and clone size were taken over from that table, and D and trimming were inferred from the DNA. The sample lists about 210,000 clones; 75% to 90% were seen once. This CDR3 contains 16 residues. V lost 4 bases and J lost 7, with 23 bases in between. The germline V gene has CDR1 MDHEN and CDR2 SYDVKM. The clonotype originates from a man aged 40-50 years with acute or convalescent COVID-19. Sequencing was done on a sample of peripheral blood. The gene calls are TRBV28 and TRBJ2-7; tentatively, D is TRBD2 (6 bases). CDR3 sequence reads: CASSSPHVAVLREQYF. For the CDR3, the DNA is TGTGCCAGCAGTTCCCCCCACGTAGCGGTCCTGAGGGAGCAGTACTTC.